Below, 29 T cell receptor beta chains from the same sample are listed, as sequenced in a study of control samples from healthy donors and cancer patients (dated by TCRdb to about 2020). Receptor libraries were prepared by the immunoSEQ multiplex PCR assay. In its TCRdb copy, this immuneACCESS table keeps in-frame sequences only and misses some clones. Where compared with another copy, unresolved V genes explain less than half of these, and the others have no known cause. The sample profile shows about 120,000 clones; around nine tenths of them were found once. The top ten clonotypes cover around 10% of the sample. The sequenced sample consisted of blood. Receptor source: a man aged 25 to 40 in good health.

The chain is built from TRBV19 and TRBJ1-2; maybe TRBD1 (5 bases). Germline values: CDR1 LNHDA, CDR2 SQIVND (reference sequence). The CDR3 covers 14 residues. Trimming pared 5 bases from V and 3 bases from J, leaving 13 bases between. The CDR3 DNA is TGTGCCAGTAGTTTGGCCAGGGCAGACTATGGCTACACCTTC. The encoded protein is CASSLARADYGYTF.

This chain uses TRBV29-1 with TRBJ1-1; D ambiguous. The CDR3 contains 13 residues. Per the germline V gene, CDR1 is SQVTM and CDR2 is ANQGSEA. Trimming removed 7 bases from V and 6 bases from J, with 18 bases in between. The CDR3 bases are TGCAGCGCCCTCAAGACTTTCCCGGCTGAAGCTTTCTTT. Translation gives CSALKTFPAEAFF.

This clone was seen only once. The chain employs TRBV27 and TRBJ2-7; D may be TRBD1 (7 bases). V was pared by 5 bases and J by 1 base, with 15 bases between. Germline V gives CDR1 MNHEY, CDR2 SMNVEV (reference sequence). This CDR3 region has 15 residues. The CDR3 is CASSPGGTASYEQYF. CDR3 DNA sequence: TGTGCCAGCAGTCCGGGCGGGACAGCTTCCTACGAGCAGTACTTC.

This chain connects TRBV7-2 to TRBJ1-2; possibly TRBD1 for D (6 bases). The CDR3 covers 13 residues. Germline assignment: CDR1 SGHTA and CDR2 FQGNSA. Trimming left V 1 base short and J 4 bases short, with 7 bases between. For the CDR3, the DNA is TGTGCCAGCAGCTTAGAGGGGGGCTATGGCTACACCTTC. Its protein is CASSLEGGYGYTF.

The table lists this clone with a count of one. The chain is built from TRBV18 and TRBJ1-1; D unclear. The CDR3 extends over 12 amino acids. In germline, CDR1 is KGHSH, CDR2 LQKENI. Trimming pared 2 bases from V and 7 bases from J, leaving 8 bases between. DNA for the CDR3: TGTGCCAGCTCACCAACGGCTGGTGAAGCTTTCTTT. This sequence encodes CASSPTAGEAFF.

This clone was seen a handful of times. This chain uses TRBV3-1 (or the pseudogene TRBV3-2) with TRBJ1-1; D gene unclear. The V end was cut by 2 bases, the J end by 2 bases, with 6 bases between. Per the germline V gene, CDR1 is LGHDT and CDR2 is YNNKEL (reference sequence). CDR3 length: 13 amino acids. The chain's CDR3 is CASSQHGNTEAFF. CDR3 bases: TGTGCCAGCAGCCAACACGGTAACACTGAAGCTTTCTTT.

V is TRBV5-1 and J is TRBJ2-2, with TRBD1 identical over 8 bases. Trimming at V came to 4 bases and at J to 5 bases, leaving 10 bases not matched to a gene. This CDR3 has 16 amino acids. Germline CDR1 is SGHRS and CDR2 is YFSETQ. CDR3 protein: CASSPRTGFETGELFF. The DNA of the CDR3 is TGCGCCAGCAGCCCAAGGACAGGGTTTGAAACCGGGGAGCTGTTTTTT.

The chain couples TRBV18 to TRBJ1-5, with TRBD1 identical over 9 bases. The CDR3 runs 17 residues. Germline V gene sequence: CDR1 KGHSH, CDR2 LQKENI. V dropped 2 bases and J dropped 7; count of bases not matched to a gene: 12. CDR3 sequence (DNA): TGTGCCAGCTCACCAAACTCCGGGACAGGGTTAAGGCAGCCCCAGCATTTT. Amino acids: CASSPNSGTGLRQPQHF.

The chain is built from TRBV9 and TRBJ1-2; TRBD1 aligns across 7 bases. The J segment lost 2 bases and the V segment lost 4 bases, leaving 8 bases of the junction unmatched. Per the germline V gene, CDR1 is SGDLS and CDR2 is YYNGEE. The length of the CDR3 is 15 residues. In nucleotides, the CDR3 is TGTGCCAGCAGCCCCGGACAGGAAAGGAACTATGGCTACACCTTC. Protein sequence: CASSPGQERNYGYTF.

The V gene is TRBV28, the J gene TRBJ1-6; no clear D. This CDR3 has 14 amino acids. From germline, CDR1 is MDHEN and CDR2 SYDVKM. V was shortened by 9 bases and J by 7 bases, with 16 bases between the two germline ends. The DNA of the CDR3 is TGTGCCAGTCTCCCGGGCCCAAACAATTCACCCCTCCACTTT. It is translated as CASLPGPNNSPLHF.

The chain joins TRBV7-9 to TRBJ1-1; 7 positions agree with TRBD1. The CDR3 has 15 amino acids. Looked up from germline, CDR1 is SEHNR and CDR2 is FQNEAQ (reference sequence). V dropped 1 base and J dropped 7; count of bases not matched to a gene: 9. The CDR3 is CASSLESTRTGEAFF. CDR3 nucleotides: TGTGCCAGCAGCTTAGAAAGTACGAGGACAGGTGAAGCTTTCTTT.

Written as DNA, the CDR3 is TGTGCCAGCAGCAAAGGATTGGGACAGCCACCTTCTAACTCCTACGAGCAGTACTTC. Its translation: CASSKGLGQPPSNSYEQYF. The rearrangement uses TRBV21-1 and TRBJ2-7; TRBD1 is the table's D call, not checked against the DNA. TRBV21-1 is labeled a pseudogene. The CDR3 runs 19 residues.

This clone was observed once. The chain uses TRBV30 and TRBJ2-5; 11 nucleotides match TRBD2. Germline-derived CDR1 and CDR2 are GTSNPN and SVGIG (reference sequence). The CDR3 runs to 14 residues. V dropped 4 bases and J dropped 2; count of bases not matched to a gene: 3. CDR3 region: CAWTSGGLQETQYF. The DNA for the CDR3 is TGTGCCTGGACTAGCGGGGGGTTACAAGAGACCCAGTACTTC. Supplemented by reference TRBV30 and TRBJ2-5, the full variable domain reads SQTIHQWPATLVQPVGSPLSLECTVEGTSNPNLYWYRQAAGRGLQLLFYSVGIGQISSEVPQNLSASRPQDRQFILSSKKLLLSDSGFYLCAWTSGGLQETQYFGPGTRLLVL.

The V and J genes are TRBV19 and TRBJ2-6; D remains unclear. Trimming removed 5 bases at V and 2 bases at J, with 13 bases between. The CDR3 is 16 amino acids. The germline gives CDR1 LNHDA, CDR2 SQIVND (reference sequence). In nucleotides, the CDR3 is TGTGCCAGTAGTTCCACGGGCGGAACTGGGGCCAACGTCCTGACTTTC. Translated, it gives CASSSTGGTGANVLTF.

The chain links TRBV15 to TRBJ1-5; possible D gene TRBD1, 5 bases. Germline V gene sequence: CDR1 LNHNV, CDR2 YYDKDF (reference sequence). CDR3 size: 14 residues. V dropped 2 bases and J dropped 5 bases, with 10 bases sitting between them. CDR3 residues: CATSRQGGDQPQHF. In DNA, the CDR3 is TGTGCCACCAGCAGACAGGGCGGGGATCAGCCCCAGCATTTT.

This clone was detected a few times. This chain connects TRBV15 to TRBJ2-6; the match to TRBD1 covers 7 bases. The CDR3 length is 17 residues. The V gene's germline CDR1 is LNHNV and CDR2 YYDKDF (reference sequence). With V trimmed by 4 bases and J by 0 bases, 6 bases remained unmatched. The CDR3 bases are TGTGCCACCAGCATAGGACAGGTCCACTCTGGGGCCAACGTCCTGACTTTC. Residues: CATSIGQVHSGANVLTF. Supplemented by reference TRBV15 and TRBJ2-6, the full variable domain reads DAMVIQNPRYQVTQFGKPVTLSCSQTLNHNVMYWYQQKSSQAPKLLFHYYDKDFNNEADTPDNFQSRRPNTSFCFLDIRSPGLGDTAMYLCATSIGQVHSGANVLTFGAGSRLTVL.

The genes are TRBV18 and TRBJ1-1; 9 bases match TRBD1. CDR1 and CDR2 from the germline V gene are KGHSH and LQKENI. With 6 bases clipped from V and 3 bases from J, the junction kept 5 bases outside the gene matches. CDR3 length equals 14 residues. As DNA, the CDR3 is TGTGCCAGCTCGGGGGACAGGGATTACACTGAAGCTTTCTTT. Amino acid sequence: CASSGDRDYTEAFF.

The rearrangement links TRBV30 to TRBJ2-3; unclear D gene. CDR3 size: 12 residues. CDR1 is GTSNPN and CDR2 is SVGIG in the germline V gene (reference sequence). With 3 bases removed from V and 2 bases from J, the gap between germline ends came to 6 bases. CDR3 region: CAWRPTTDTQYF. The CDR3 nucleotides read TGTGCCTGGAGACCAACCACAGATACGCAGTATTTT.

This rearrangement joins TRBV7-2 to TRBJ1-6; no clear D. Germline V CDR1 and CDR2: SGHTA, FQGNSA. This CDR3 has 15 residues. V was cut by 3 bases and J by 5 bases, with 11 bases left in between. Here the CDR3 DNA reads TGTGCCAGCAGCTTCCTGACCGACCATAATTCACCCCTCCACTTT. This encodes CASSFLTDHNSPLHF.

This chain uses TRBV5-6 with TRBJ2-1, with a weak D call TRBD1 (6 bases). The CDR3 runs 13 residues. Germline V gives CDR1 SGHDT, CDR2 YYEEEE. V dropped 0 bases and J dropped 12 bases, with 13 bases sitting between them. The CDR3: CASSLVQRGGQFF. The DNA for the CDR3 is TGTGCCAGCAGCTTGGTCCAGAGAGGGGGGCAGTTCTTC.

The chain recombines TRBV6-1 with TRBJ2-1, with D possibly being TRBD2 (5 bases). The length of the CDR3 is 14 residues. V was pared by 3 bases and J by 5 bases, with 11 bases between. CDR1 is MNHNS and CDR2 is SASEGT in the germline V gene. The CDR3 DNA reads as TGTGCCAGCAGTGATAACGGGGTGGACAATGAGCAGTTCTTC. It specifies CASSDNGVDNEQFF.

The chain links TRBV5-1 to TRBJ1-1, with D possibly TRBD1 on 5 matching bases. V was clipped by 4 bases and J by 0 bases, with 16 bases between them. The CDR3 runs to 16 residues. Per germline, CDR1 SGHRS and CDR2 YFSETQ. The CDR3 region is CASSLGTVFMNTEAFF. In DNA form, the CDR3 reads TGCGCCAGCAGCCTGGGGACTGTATTTATGAACACTGAAGCTTTCTTT. The full variable domain, with the rest looked up from reference TRBV5-1 and TRBJ1-1, is KAGVTQTPRYLIKTRGQQVTLSCSPISGHRSVSWYQQTPGQGLQFLFEYFSETQRNKGNFPGRFSGRQFSNSRSEMNVSTLELGDSALYLCASSLGTVFMNTEAFFGQGTRLTVV.

The chain couples TRBV7-8 to TRBJ2-7; D unresolved. V was pared by 3 bases and J by 2 bases, with 8 bases between. CDR3 size: 13 residues. Germline loops: CDR1 SGHVS, CDR2 FQNEAQ. CDR3 coding DNA: TGTGCCAGCAGCTTCGACATCGCCTACGAGCAGTACGTC. This encodes CASSFDIAYEQYV.

The V and J genes are TRBV21-1 and TRBJ2-4; no check of the table's D call, TRBD2, against the DNA was made. TRBV21-1 is a pseudogene segment. The CDR3 runs 15 residues. CDR3 protein: CASSKGREGKNIQYF. The DNA of the CDR3 is TGTGCCAGCAGCAAGGGCAGGGAGGGCAAAAACATTCAGTACTTC.

The gene calls are TRBV4-2 and TRBJ1-1; D call uncertain. Germline values: CDR1 LGHNA, CDR2 YNFKEQ. The V and J ends lost 1 base and 7 bases respectively, with 16 bases between them. The CDR3 loop spans 15 amino acids. CDR3 sequence (DNA): TGTGCCAGCAGCCAAGGGTTAGGTGGTTTTAGTGAAGCTTTCTTT. It codes for CASSQGLGGFSEAFF.

This sequence joins TRBV6-5 and TRBJ1-1; D is perhaps TRBD1 (5 bases). Germline CDR1 is MNHEY and CDR2 is SVGAGI. There are 15 residues in the CDR3. V dropped 0 bases and J dropped 1 base, with 9 bases sitting between them. The CDR3 nucleotides read TGTGCCAGCAGTTACTCGGGCGGGGCGAACACTGAAGCTTTCTTT. Protein: CASSYSGGANTEAFF.

This sequence joins TRBV6-6 and TRBJ1-1, with D hard to call. This CDR3 has 15 residues. V lost 2 bases to trimming and J lost 7 bases, with 17 bases between them. Germline lookup yields CDR1 MNHNY and CDR2 SVGAGI (reference sequence). CDR3 nucleotides: TGTGCCAGCAGTTACGTGGAGGGCACGGCGGGTGAAGCTTTCTTT. It translates to CASSYVEGTAGEAFF.

The V call is TRBV28, the J call TRBJ1-1; 7 bases are shared with TRBD1. The germline V gene encodes CDR1 MDHEN and CDR2 SYDVKM. J lost 9 bases, V lost 6 bases, and 4 bases had no gene match. The CDR3 spans 11 residues. The DNA of the CDR3 is TGTGCCAGCAGCTTGGGACAGAAAGCTTTCTTT. Encoded protein: CASSLGQKAFF.

The chain combines TRBV2 with TRBJ1-2; possible D gene TRBD1, 5 bases. The CDR3 contains 16 residues. With 7 bases removed from V and 5 bases from J, the gap between germline ends came to 23 bases. Germline lookup yields CDR1 SNHLY and CDR2 FYNNEI. CDR3 bases: TGTGCCAGCATCCCAGCCGGGCTAGGGGCACGGTATGGCTACACCTTC. Protein: CASIPAGLGARYGYTF.